Following are 23 T cell receptor beta chains from one sample sequenced in a study of T cells in Graves' hyperthyroidism and ophthalmopathy. The TCR beta CDR3 regions underwent amplification using RNA transcripts as the source. First-round RT-PCR targeting the TCR CDR3 was performed with the HTBI primer set. MiXCR, run by TCRdb on the multiplex PCR reads, gives a single entry per CDR3 protein. There are 490,000 or so distinct CDR3 sequences in the sample; about 20% occur only once, and 45% to 50% lies in the top ten. Sequenced sample: blood. These receptors originate from an older woman with Graves' ophthalmopathy.

The table lists this clonotype with many counts. The chain couples TRBV27 to TRBJ2-7; D tentatively fits TRBD1 or TRBD2 (5 bases each). Germline V gene data show CDR1 as MNHEY and CDR2 as SMNVEV (reference sequence). CDR3 length: 15 amino acids. Deletions cut 3 bases from V and 7 bases from J, with 19 bases between. The CDR3 region is CASSLQASNWGEQYF. For the CDR3, the DNA is TGTGCCAGCAGTTTGCAGGCCTCGAATTGGGGGGAGCAGTACTTC.

This clonotype was observed at least ten times. This chain connects TRBV3-1 to TRBJ2-7; D uncertain. The CDR3 covers 12 residues. Germline V gives CDR1 LGHDT, CDR2 YNNKEL (reference sequence). Between the trimmed V and J ends, which lost 2 bases and 3 bases, there was a span of 5 bases. The CDR3 reads CASSQSNYEQYF. In DNA, the CDR3 is TGTGCCAGCAGCCAATCAAACTACGAGCAGTACTTC.

This clonotype came up a few times. This CDR3 reads CASSLKENTEAFF. CDR3 coding DNA: TGTGCCAGCAGCTTAAAAGAGAACACTGAAGCTTTCTTT. The V gene is TRBV7-9, the J gene TRBJ1-1; no definite D call. Trimming cost V 2 bases and J 1 base, with 5 bases left between them. There are 13 residues in the CDR3. Germline assignment: CDR1 SEHNR and CDR2 FQNEAQ (reference sequence).

This clonotype was found a few times. V gene TRBV29-1 combines with J gene TRBJ2-5, with unresolved D. Between the trimmed V and J ends, which lost 4 bases and 0 bases, there was a span of 6 bases. Germline lookup yields CDR1 SQVTM and CDR2 ANQGSEA. CDR3 length: 12 residues. CDR3 amino acids: CSVGVYQETQYF. CDR3 DNA: TGCAGCGTTGGGGTATACCAAGAGACCCAGTACTTC.

This clonotype was seen more than once but under ten times. J is TRBJ2-3 and V is TRBV4-1; D is unclear. The CDR3 contains 15 residues. Germline-derived CDR1 and CDR2 are MGHRA and YSYEKL. V was cut by 1 base and J by 0 bases, with 8 bases left in between. The CDR3: CASSQGKPSTDTQYF. DNA of the CDR3: TGCGCCAGCAGCCAAGGGAAACCTAGCACAGATACGCAGTATTTT.

J is TRBJ1-1 and V is TRBV7-6; the D gene is possibly TRBD1 (5 bases). Germline V gene sequence: CDR1 SGHVS, CDR2 FNYEAQ. V dropped 4 bases and J dropped 5 bases, with 17 bases sitting between them. The CDR3 is made up of 15 amino acids. The CDR3 DNA sequence: TGTGCCAGCAGCTCCCGCTTCTTGGGGGGAACTGAAGCTTTCTTT. The encoded protein is CASSSRFLGGTEAFF. The entire variable domain, with the rest obtained from reference TRBV7-6 and TRBJ1-1, is as follows: GAGVSQSPRYKVTKRGQDVALRCDPISGHVSLYWYRQALGQGPEFLTYFNYEAQQDKSGLPNDRFSAERPEGSISTLTIQRTEQRDSAMYRCASSSRFLGGTEAFFGQGTRLTVV.

For the CDR3, the DNA is TGTGCCAGCAGTTACTCGAGGAGGGGGCGCCAAGGGTATGAGCAGTTCTTC. It translates to CASSYSRRGRQGYEQFF. The chain combines TRBV6-2 or TRBV6-3 with TRBJ2-1; weak D call: TRBD1 (7 bases). From germline, CDR1 is MNHEY and CDR2 SVGEGT. V was clipped by 0 bases and J by 8 bases, with 20 bases between them. This CDR3 comprises 17 residues.

The rearrangement uses TRBV30 and TRBJ1-1; the D gene is possibly TRBD1 (5 bases). The CDR3 has 13 residues. CDR1 is GTSNPN, CDR2 SVGIG, per germline (reference sequence). Deletions cut 3 bases from V and 8 bases from J, with 16 bases between. CDR3 sequence (DNA): TGTGCCTGGAGCCAGGGCCGAGATTCAGAAGCTTTCTTT. This translates into CAWSQGRDSEAFF.

This clonotype has ten or more counts. The chain has TRBV6-1 and TRBJ1-5; tentative D call: TRBD1 (5 bases). This CDR3 region has 15 residues. V was trimmed by 5 bases and J by 0 bases, leaving 11 bases between them. The germline CDR1 and CDR2 sequences are MNHNS and SASEGT. The CDR3: CASSKDTNSNQPQHF. The CDR3 DNA sequence: TGTGCCAGCAGTAAGGACACAAATAGCAATCAGCCCCAGCATTTT.

J is TRBJ2-7 and V is TRBV7-9, with 7 bases that match TRBD1. V was clipped by 5 bases and J by 5 bases; unmatched bases: 12. The length of the CDR3 is 15 residues. The V gene's germline CDR1 is SEHNR and CDR2 FQNEAQ (reference sequence). CDR3 DNA sequence: TGTGCCAGCAGCATTTGGACAGGTGGAGAAGACGAGCAGTACTTC. Residues: CASSIWTGGEDEQYF. Filled out from reference TRBV7-9 and TRBJ2-7, the complete variable domain reads DTGVSQNPRHKITKRGQNVTFRCDPISEHNRLYWYRQTLGQGPEFLTYFQNEAQLEKSRLLSDRFSAERPKGSFSTLEIQRTEQGDSAMYLCASSIWTGGEDEQYFGPGTRLTVT.

This clonotype was recorded at least ten times. The rearrangement links TRBV2 to TRBJ1-2; 9 positions match TRBD1. This CDR3 is 15 amino acids long. Germline-derived CDR1 and CDR2 are SNHLY and FYNNEI. With V trimmed by 3 bases and J by 8 bases, 10 bases remained unmatched. The CDR3 spells CASSDGARDREGYTF. The DNA of the CDR3 is TGTGCCAGCAGTGATGGGGCTAGGGACAGGGAAGGCTACACCTTC.

This rearrangement joins TRBV28 to TRBJ1-2; 10 bases are a match to TRBD1. Trimming cost V 8 bases and J 7 bases; bases outside gene matches: 22. The CDR3 runs 18 residues. From germline, CDR1 is MDHEN and CDR2 SYDVKM. In nucleotides, the CDR3 is TGTGCCAGCGACAAATACGGGCCGGGACAGGGGTCAGATGGTGGCTACACCTTC. This codes for CASDKYGPGQGSDGGYTF.

This clonotype has ten or more counts. This sequence joins TRBV24-1 and TRBJ2-5; no reliable D call. V shed 4 bases and J shed 1 base, with 9 bases lying between them. The CDR3 contains 14 residues. Germline lookup yields CDR1 KGHDR and CDR2 SFDVKD. CDR3 loop: CATSDPDPQETQYF. Here the CDR3 DNA reads TGTGCCACCAGTGACCCGGATCCCCAAGAGACCCAGTACTTC.

This clonotype was counted ten times or more. This chain uses TRBV24-1 with TRBJ1-2, with a possible D match to TRBD1 (5 bases). CDR3 length equals 13 residues. CDR1 is KGHDR and CDR2 is SFDVKD in the germline V gene. Trimming cost V 5 bases and J 2 bases, with 8 bases left between them. The CDR3: CATSGAGNYGYTF. CDR3 DNA: TGTGCCACCAGTGGGGCAGGGAACTATGGCTACACCTTC.

This clonotype was observed a few times. The chain uses TRBV30 and TRBJ2-7; 9 positions match TRBD1. V lost 2 bases and J lost 5; bases outside the gene matches: 13. This CDR3 has 16 amino acids. Germline V gene lookup returns CDR1 GTSNPN and CDR2 SVGIG (reference sequence). The CDR3: CAWSISTGTGSDEQYF. The CDR3 DNA sequence: TGTGCCTGGAGTATTTCAACCGGGACAGGGAGCGACGAGCAGTACTTC.

The V call is TRBV20-1, the J call TRBJ2-3; TRBD2 agrees at 9 bases. V lost 6 bases and J lost 2; bases outside the gene matches: 6. CDR1 is DFQATT and CDR2 is SNEGSKA in the germline V gene (reference sequence). The CDR3 spans 14 residues. CDR3 DNA sequence: TGCAGTGCGCCGACTAGCGGACCCACAGATACGCAGTATTTT. Amino acids: CSAPTSGPTDTQYF.

This clonotype was seen repeatedly, ten times or more. This chain uses TRBV2 with TRBJ1-1; tentatively, D is TRBD1 (5 bases). The germline V gene has CDR1 SNHLY and CDR2 FYNNEI. CDR3 length: 16 residues. V lost 0 bases and J 4 bases, leaving 15 bases between the germline ends. CDR3: CASSEAPLGLGTEAFF. DNA for the CDR3: TGTGCCAGCAGTGAAGCCCCGTTGGGGCTAGGCACTGAAGCTTTCTTT.

The chain carries TRBV29-1 and TRBJ2-3, with a weak D call TRBD1 (6 bases). The CDR3 contains 14 residues. From germline, CDR1 is SQVTM and CDR2 ANQGSEA. V lost 4 bases and J 1 base, leaving 12 bases between the germline ends. The CDR3 region is CSVGGGIGTDTQYF. The DNA of the CDR3 is TGCAGCGTTGGTGGGGGCATCGGCACAGATACGCAGTATTTT.

This clonotype was seen a few times. The chain joins TRBV5-1 to TRBJ1-2; 8 bases line up with TRBD1. The germline V gene has CDR1 SGHRS and CDR2 YFSETQ. This CDR3 has 15 amino acids. Trimming removed 4 bases from V and 4 bases from J; junction bases left unmatched: 9. For the CDR3, the DNA is TGCGCCAGCAGCCAACGGACAGGGAGGGGCTATGGCTACACCTTC. This encodes CASSQRTGRGYGYTF.

V is TRBV12-3 or TRBV12-4 and J is TRBJ2-3; D uncertain. The CDR3 is made up of 13 amino acids. V was clipped by 6 bases and J by 5 bases, with 12 bases between them. CDR3 region: CASRRLGVDTQYF. As DNA, the CDR3 is TGTGCCAGCAGGCGGCTAGGAGTAGATACGCAGTATTTT.

This clonotype was observed at least ten times. V and J are TRBV11-2 and TRBJ2-1; 14 bases agree with TRBD2. The CDR3 length is 15 residues. The V and J ends lost 3 bases and 10 bases, in that order; junction bases with no gene match: 5. Germline V gene sequence: CDR1 SGHAT, CDR2 FQNNGV. The CDR3 loop is CASSLGLAGVSEQFF. The CDR3 DNA follows: TGTGCCAGCAGCTTGGGACTAGCGGGAGTTAGCGAGCAGTTCTTC.

At least ten counts were recorded for this clonotype. This rearrangement joins TRBV28 to TRBJ1-2; D not certain. The CDR3 runs 13 residues. V dropped 4 bases and J dropped 8 bases, with 14 bases sitting between them. CDR1 and CDR2 (germline): MDHEN, SYDVKM. CDR3 DNA sequence: TGTGCCAGCAGTTGGACGGGCTTTGCGGGCTACACCTTC. Translating gives CASSWTGFAGYTF.

The V call is TRBV6-6, the J call TRBJ1-1; 12 bases are shared with TRBD1. Trimming at V came to 0 bases and at J to 5 bases, leaving 1 base not matched to a gene. The germline gives CDR1 MNHNY, CDR2 SVGAGI (reference sequence). The CDR3 runs to 15 residues. CDR3 bases: TGTGCCAGCAGTTACTCGGGACAGGGGGCAACTGAAGCTTTCTTT. This codes for CASSYSGQGATEAFF.